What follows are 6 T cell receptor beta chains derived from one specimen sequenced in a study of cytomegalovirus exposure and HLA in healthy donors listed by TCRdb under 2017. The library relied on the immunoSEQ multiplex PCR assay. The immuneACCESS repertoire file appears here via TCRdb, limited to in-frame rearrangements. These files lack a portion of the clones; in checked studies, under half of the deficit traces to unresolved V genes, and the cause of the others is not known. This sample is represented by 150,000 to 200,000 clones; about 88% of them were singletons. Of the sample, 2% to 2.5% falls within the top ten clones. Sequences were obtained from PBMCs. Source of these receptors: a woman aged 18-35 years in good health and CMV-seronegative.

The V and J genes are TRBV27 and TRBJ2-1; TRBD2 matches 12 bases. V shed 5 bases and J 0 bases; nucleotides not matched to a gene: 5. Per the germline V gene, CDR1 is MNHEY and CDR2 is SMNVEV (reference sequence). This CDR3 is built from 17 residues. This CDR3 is CASSPLAGGGSYNEQFF. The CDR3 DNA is TGTGCCAGCAGTCCGCTAGCGGGGGGGGGCTCCTACAATGAGCAGTTCTTC.

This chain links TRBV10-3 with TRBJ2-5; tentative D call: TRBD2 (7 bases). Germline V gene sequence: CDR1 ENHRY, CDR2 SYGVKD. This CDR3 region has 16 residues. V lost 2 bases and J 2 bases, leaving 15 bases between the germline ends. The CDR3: CAISEPRGGGQETQYF. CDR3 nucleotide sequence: TGTGCCATCAGTGAGCCACGGGGAGGGGGGCAAGAGACCCAGTACTTC.

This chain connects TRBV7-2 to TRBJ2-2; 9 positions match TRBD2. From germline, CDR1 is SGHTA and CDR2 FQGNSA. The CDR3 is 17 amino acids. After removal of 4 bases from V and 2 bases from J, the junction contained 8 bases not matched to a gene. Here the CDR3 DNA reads TGTGCCAGCAGCTCTTTTAGCGGGAGTAGAAACACCGGGGAGCTGTTTTTT. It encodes CASSSFSGSRNTGELFF.

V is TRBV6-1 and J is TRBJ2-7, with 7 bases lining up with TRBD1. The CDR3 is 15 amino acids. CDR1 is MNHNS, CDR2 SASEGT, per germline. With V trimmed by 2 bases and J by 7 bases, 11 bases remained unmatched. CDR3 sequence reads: CASSESGTVQGEQYF. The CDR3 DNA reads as TGTGCCAGCAGTGAATCCGGGACAGTCCAGGGGGAGCAGTACTTC.

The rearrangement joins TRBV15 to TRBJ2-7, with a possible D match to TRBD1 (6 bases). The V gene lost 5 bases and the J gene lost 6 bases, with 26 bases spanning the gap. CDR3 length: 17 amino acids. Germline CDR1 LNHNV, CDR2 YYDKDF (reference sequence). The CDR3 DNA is TGTGCCACCAGCTCCCGAAGAATCGACAGGAGGTGGACCGAGCAGTACTTC. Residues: CATSSRRIDRRWTEQYF.

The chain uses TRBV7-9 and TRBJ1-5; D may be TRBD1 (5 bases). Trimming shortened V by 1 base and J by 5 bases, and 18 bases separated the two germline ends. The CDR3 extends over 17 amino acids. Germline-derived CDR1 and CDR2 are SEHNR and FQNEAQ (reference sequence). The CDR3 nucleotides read TGTGCCAGCAGCTTAGGGTCTAGGGGCCCGGCTGATCAGCCCCAGCATTTT. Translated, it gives CASSLGSRGPADQPQHF.